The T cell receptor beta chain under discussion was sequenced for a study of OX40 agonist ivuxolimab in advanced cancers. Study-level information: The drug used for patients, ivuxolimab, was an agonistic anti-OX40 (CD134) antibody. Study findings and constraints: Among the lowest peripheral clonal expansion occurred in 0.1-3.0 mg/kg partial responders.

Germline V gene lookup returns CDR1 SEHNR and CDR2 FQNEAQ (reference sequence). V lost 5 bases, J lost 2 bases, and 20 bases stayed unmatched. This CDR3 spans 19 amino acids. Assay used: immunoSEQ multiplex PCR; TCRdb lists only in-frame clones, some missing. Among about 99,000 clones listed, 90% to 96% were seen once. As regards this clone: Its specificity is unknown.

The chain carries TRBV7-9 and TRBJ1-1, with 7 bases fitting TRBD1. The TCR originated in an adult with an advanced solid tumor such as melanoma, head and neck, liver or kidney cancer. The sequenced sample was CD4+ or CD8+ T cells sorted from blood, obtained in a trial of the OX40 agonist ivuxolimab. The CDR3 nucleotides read TGTGCCAGCAGCACGAACAGGGGAGGGGGTTCAAGGGGTAACACTGAAGCTTTCTTT. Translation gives CASSTNRGGGSRGNTEAFF.